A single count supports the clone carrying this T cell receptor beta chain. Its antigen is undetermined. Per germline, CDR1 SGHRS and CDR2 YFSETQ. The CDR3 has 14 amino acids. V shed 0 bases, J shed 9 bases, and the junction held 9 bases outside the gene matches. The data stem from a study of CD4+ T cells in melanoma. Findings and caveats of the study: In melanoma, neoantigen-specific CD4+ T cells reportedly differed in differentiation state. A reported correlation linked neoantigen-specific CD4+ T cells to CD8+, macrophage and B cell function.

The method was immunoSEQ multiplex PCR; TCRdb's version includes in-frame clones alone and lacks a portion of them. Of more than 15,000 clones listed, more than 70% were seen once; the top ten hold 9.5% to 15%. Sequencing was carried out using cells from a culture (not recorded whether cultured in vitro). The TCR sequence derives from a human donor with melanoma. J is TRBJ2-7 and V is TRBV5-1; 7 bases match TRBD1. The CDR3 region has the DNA TGCGCCAGCAGCTTGGAAGGGGGCAATTTTAGGCAGTACTTC. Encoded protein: CASSLEGGNFRQYF.